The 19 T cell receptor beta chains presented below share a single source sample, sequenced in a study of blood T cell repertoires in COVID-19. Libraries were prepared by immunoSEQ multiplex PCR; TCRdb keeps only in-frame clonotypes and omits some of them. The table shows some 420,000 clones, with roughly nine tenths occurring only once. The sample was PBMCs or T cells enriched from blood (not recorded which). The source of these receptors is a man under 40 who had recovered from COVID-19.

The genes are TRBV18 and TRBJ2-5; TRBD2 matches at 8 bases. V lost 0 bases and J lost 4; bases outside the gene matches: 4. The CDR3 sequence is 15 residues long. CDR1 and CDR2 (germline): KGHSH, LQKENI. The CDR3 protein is CASSPPVRGAETQYF. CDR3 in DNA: TGTGCCAGCTCACCACCGGTGCGGGGGGCAGAGACCCAGTACTTC. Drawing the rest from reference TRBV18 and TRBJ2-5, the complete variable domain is NAGVMQNPRHLVRRRGQEARLRCSPMKGHSHVYWYRQLPEEGLKFMVYLQKENIIDESGMPKERFSAEFPKEGPSILRIQQVVRGDSAAYFCASSPPVRGAETQYFGPGTRLLVL.

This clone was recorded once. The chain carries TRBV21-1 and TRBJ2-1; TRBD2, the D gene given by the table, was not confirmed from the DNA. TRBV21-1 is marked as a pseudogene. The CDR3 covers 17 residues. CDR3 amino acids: CASSKDVGSPSYNEQFF. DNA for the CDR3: TGTGCCAGCAGCAAAGACGTCGGGAGCCCCTCCTACAATGAGCAGTTCTTC.

CDR3 nucleotides: TGTGCCAGCAGTTTCCGGGTTTGGTCCGGGGAGCTGTTTTTT. Translating gives CASSFRVWSGELFF. The chain uses TRBV6-5 and TRBJ2-2, with unresolved D. Trimming removed 4 bases at V and 6 bases at J, with 12 bases between. The germline V gene has CDR1 MNHEY and CDR2 SVGAGI. The CDR3 loop spans 14 amino acids.

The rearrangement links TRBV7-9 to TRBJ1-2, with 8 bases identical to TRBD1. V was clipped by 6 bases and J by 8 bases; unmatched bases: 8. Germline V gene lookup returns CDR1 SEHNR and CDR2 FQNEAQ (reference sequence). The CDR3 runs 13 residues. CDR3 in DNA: TGTGCCAGCAGGAAGGACAGGGATGAAGGCTACACCTTC. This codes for CASRKDRDEGYTF.

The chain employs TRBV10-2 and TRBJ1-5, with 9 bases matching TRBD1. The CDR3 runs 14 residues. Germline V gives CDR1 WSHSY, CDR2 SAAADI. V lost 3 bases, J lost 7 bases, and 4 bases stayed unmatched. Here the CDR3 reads CASSEGQGPQPQHF. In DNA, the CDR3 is TGCGCCAGCAGTGAAGGACAGGGGCCGCAGCCCCAGCATTTT.

The CDR3 DNA follows: TGTGCCAGCAGCCCCCGGGGGACCTCCTACGAGCAGTACTTC. Translating gives CASSPRGTSYEQYF. This sequence joins TRBV3-1 (or the pseudogene TRBV3-2) and TRBJ2-7; a weak D match, TRBD2 (6 bases). The CDR3 extends over 14 amino acids. Germline V gene sequence: CDR1 LGHDT, CDR2 YNNKEL (reference sequence). V was trimmed by 4 bases and J by 0 bases, leaving 10 bases between them.

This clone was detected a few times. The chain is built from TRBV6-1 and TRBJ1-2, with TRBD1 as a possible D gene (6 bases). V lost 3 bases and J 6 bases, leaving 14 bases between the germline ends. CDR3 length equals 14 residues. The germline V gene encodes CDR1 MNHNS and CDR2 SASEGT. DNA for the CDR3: TGTGCCAGCAGTGAGGGGACATATTGGGATGGCTACACCTTC. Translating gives CASSEGTYWDGYTF.

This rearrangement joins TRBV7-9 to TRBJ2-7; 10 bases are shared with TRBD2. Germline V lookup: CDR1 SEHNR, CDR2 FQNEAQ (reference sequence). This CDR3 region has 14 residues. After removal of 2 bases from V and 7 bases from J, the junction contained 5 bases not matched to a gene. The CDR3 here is CASSLLTSGKEQYF. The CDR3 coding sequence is TGTGCCAGCAGCTTATTAACTAGCGGGAAGGAGCAGTACTTC.

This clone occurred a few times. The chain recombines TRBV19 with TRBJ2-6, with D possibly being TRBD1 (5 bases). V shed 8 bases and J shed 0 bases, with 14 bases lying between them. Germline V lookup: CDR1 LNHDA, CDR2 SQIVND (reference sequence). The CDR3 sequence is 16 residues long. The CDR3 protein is CASSLDSLSGANVLTF. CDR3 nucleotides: TGTGCCAGTTCCCTCGACAGCCTCTCTGGGGCCAACGTCCTGACTTTC. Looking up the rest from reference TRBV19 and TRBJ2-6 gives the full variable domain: DGGITQSPKYLFRKEGQNVTLSCEQNLNHDAMYWYRQDPGQGLRLIYYSQIVNDFQKGDIAEGYSVSREKKESFPLTVTSAQKNPTAFYLCASSLDSLSGANVLTFGAGSRLTVL.

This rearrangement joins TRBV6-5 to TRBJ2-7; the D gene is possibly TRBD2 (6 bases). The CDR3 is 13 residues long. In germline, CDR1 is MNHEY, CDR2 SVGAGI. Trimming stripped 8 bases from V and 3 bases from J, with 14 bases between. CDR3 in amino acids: CASSPDGGYEQYF. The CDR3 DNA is TGTGCCAGCTCGCCGGACGGGGGCTACGAGCAGTACTTC.

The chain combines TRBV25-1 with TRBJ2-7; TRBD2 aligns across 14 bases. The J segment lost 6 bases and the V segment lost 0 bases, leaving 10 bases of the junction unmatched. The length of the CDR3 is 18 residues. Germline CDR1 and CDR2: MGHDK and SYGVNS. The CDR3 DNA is TGTGCCAGCAGTGAATACCCAACGACTAGCGGGAGGGCCGGCGAGCAGTACTTC. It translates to CASSEYPTTSGRAGEQYF.

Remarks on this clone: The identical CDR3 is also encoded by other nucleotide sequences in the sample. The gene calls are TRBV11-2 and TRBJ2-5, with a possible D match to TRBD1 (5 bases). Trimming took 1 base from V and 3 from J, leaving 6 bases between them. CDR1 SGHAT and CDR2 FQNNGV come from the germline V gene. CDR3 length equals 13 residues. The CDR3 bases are TGTGCCAGCAGCTTAGGCAGGGAAGAGACCCAGTACTTC. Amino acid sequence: CASSLGREETQYF.

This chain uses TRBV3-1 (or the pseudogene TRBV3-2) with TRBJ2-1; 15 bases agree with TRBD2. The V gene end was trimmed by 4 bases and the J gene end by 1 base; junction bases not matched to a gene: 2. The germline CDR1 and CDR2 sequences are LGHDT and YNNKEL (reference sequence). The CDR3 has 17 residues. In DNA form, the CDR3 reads TGTGCCAGCAGCCGGGGACTAGCGGGAGGATCCTACAATGAGCAGTTCTTC. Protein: CASSRGLAGGSYNEQFF.

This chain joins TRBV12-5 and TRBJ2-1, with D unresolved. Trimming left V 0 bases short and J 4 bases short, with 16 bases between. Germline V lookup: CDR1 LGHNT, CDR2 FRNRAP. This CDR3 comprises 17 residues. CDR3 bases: TGTGCTAGTGGTTTGGTTCGGGTCCCCCCCGGATACAATGAGCAGTTCTTC. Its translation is CASGLVRVPPGYNEQFF.

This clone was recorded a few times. DNA for the CDR3: TGTGCCAGCTCACCACTAATGGCCGCCGAGGGTGGCTACACCTTC. This gives the protein CASSPLMAAEGGYTF. The gene calls are TRBV18 and TRBJ1-2; D ambiguous. The CDR3 extends over 15 amino acids. Looked up from germline, CDR1 is KGHSH and CDR2 is LQKENI. V was trimmed by 1 base and J by 7 bases, leaving 16 bases between them. Together with reference TRBV18 and TRBJ1-2, the CDR3 gives the full variable domain: NAGVMQNPRHLVRRRGQEARLRCSPMKGHSHVYWYRQLPEEGLKFMVYLQKENIIDESGMPKERFSAEFPKEGPSILRIQQVVRGDSAAYFCASSPLMAAEGGYTFGSGTRLTVV.

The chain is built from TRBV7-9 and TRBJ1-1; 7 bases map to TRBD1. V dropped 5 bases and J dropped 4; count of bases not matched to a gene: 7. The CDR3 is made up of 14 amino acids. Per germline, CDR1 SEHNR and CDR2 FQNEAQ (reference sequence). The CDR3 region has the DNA TGTGCCAGCAGCGAATTCACAGGGGTCACTGAAGCTTTCTTT. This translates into CASSEFTGVTEAFF.

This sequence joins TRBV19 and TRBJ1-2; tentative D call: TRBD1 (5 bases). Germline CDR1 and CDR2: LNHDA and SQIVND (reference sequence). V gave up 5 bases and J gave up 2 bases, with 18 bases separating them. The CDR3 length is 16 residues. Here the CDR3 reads CASSFVQGPGNYGYTF. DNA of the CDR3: TGTGCCAGTAGTTTTGTCCAGGGTCCTGGGAACTATGGCTACACCTTC.

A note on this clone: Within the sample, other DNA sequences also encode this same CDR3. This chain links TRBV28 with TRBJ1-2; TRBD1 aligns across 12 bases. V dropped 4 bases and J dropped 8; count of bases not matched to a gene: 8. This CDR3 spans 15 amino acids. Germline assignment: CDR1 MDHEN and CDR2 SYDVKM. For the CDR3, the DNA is TGTGCCAGCAGTTCTCCGGGACAGGGGGCCGGGGGCTACACCTTC. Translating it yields CASSSPGQGAGGYTF.

This CDR3 reads CASSLYQSNQPQHF. CDR3 bases: TGTGCCAGCAGTTTATACCAGTCCAATCAGCCCCAGCATTTT. The chain joins TRBV27 to TRBJ1-5; D is unresolved. Trimming took off 1 base at V and 3 bases at J, with 7 bases between the two ends. The CDR3 spans 14 residues. From germline, CDR1 is MNHEY and CDR2 SMNVEV (reference sequence).